The TCR beta chain described here comes from a study of T cells after posttransplantation cyclophosphamide. Sampled 1 year posttransplant, controls received myeloablative marrow transplants, methotrexate and a calcineurin inhibitor. Using immunoSEQ multiplex PCR, the repertoire was profiled, and TCRdb retains in-frame clones only, with some absent. The sample consists of around 17,000 clones, approximately 78% of them appearing once. Trimming took 7 bases from V and 7 from J, leaving 10 bases between them. The CDR3 contains 11 residues. CDR1 and CDR2 from the germline V gene are MNHNY and SVGAGI (reference sequence).

The TCR sequence derives from a young adult male patient who received an allogeneic stem cell transplant from an unrelated donor, was CMV-positive, and had acute and chronic GVHD. Some of the T cells might come from the graft donor. The chain uses TRBV6-6 and TRBJ1-2; D remains ambiguous. The sample was PBMCs, taken roughly 470 days after allogeneic stem cell transplant with calcineurin inhibitor and methotrexate. The CDR3 loop is CASKRESGYTF. For the CDR3, the DNA is TGTGCCAGCAAGAGAGAAAGTGGCTACACCTTC.